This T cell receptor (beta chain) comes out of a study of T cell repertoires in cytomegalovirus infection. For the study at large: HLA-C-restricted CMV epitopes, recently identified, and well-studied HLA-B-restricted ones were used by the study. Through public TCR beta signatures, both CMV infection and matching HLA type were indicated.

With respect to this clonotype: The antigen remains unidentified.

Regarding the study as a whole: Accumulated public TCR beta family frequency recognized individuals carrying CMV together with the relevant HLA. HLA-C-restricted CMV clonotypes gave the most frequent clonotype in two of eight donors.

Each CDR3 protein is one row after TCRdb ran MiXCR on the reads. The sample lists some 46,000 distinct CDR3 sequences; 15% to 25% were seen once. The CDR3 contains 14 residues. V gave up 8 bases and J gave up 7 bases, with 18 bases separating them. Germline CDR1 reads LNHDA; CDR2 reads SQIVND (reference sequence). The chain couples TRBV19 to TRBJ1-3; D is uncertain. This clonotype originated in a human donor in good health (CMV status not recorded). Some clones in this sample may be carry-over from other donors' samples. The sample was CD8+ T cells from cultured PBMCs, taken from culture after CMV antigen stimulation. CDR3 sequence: CASVSLGRENTIYF. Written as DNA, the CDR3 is TGTGCCAGTGTAAGCCTAGGTAGAGAGAACACCATATATTTT.